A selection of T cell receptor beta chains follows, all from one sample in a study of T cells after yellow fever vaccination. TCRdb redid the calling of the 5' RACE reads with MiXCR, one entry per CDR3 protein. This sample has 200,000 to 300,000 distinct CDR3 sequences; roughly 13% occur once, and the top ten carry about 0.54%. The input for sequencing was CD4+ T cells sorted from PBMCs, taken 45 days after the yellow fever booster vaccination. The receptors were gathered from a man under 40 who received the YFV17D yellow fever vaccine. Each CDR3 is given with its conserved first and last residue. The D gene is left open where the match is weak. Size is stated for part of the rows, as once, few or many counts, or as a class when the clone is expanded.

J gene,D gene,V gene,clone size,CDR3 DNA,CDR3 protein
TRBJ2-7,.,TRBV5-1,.,TGCGCCAGCAGCTCCAGGGACATCATTAGCTCCTACGAGCAGTACTTC,CASSSRDIISSYEQYF
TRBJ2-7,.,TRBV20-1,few,TGCAGTGCCCGGGGGCGGGCAGGAAGCTTGGGCGAGCAGTACTTC,CSARGRAGSLGEQYF
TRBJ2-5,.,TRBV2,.,TGTGCCAGCAGTGAAGAGGTAGTCGGTGAGACCCAGTACTTC,CASSEEVVGETQYF
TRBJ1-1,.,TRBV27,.,TGTGCCAGCAGTTTTGGCCAGGGCATGAACACTGAAGCTTTCTTT,CASSFGQGMNTEAFF
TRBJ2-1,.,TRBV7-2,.,TGTGCCAGCAGCTTAATAGAAAGGATCCCCAATGAGCAGTTCTTC,CASSLIERIPNEQFF
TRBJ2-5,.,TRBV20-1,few,TGCAGTGCTAGCCCTGGGGCCCAGTACTTC,CSASPGAQYF
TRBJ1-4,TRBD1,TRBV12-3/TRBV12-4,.,TGTGCCAGCAGTGGGGACAGCGCAACTAATGAAAAACTGTTTTTT,CASSGDSATNEKLFF
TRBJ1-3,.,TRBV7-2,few,TGTGCCAGCAGCTCCGGCGGGGAGCCTGGAAACACCATATATTTT,CASSSGGEPGNTIYF
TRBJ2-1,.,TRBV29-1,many,TGCAGCGCCCTCTCGCAGAGCTCCTACAATGAGCAGTTCTTC,CSALSQSSYNEQFF
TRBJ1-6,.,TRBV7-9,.,TGTGCCAGCAACAGAGGACAGAATAATTCACCCCTCCACTTT,CASNRGQNNSPLHF
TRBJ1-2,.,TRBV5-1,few,TGCGCCAGCAGCCCACAAGACGGCTCCTATGGCTACACCTTC,CASSPQDGSYGYTF
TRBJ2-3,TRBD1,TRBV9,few,TGTGCCAGCAGCCCCGGGACAGGGGGGAAGGTTACGCAGTATTTT,CASSPGTGGKVTQYF
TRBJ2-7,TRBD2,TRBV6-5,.,TGTGCCAGCAGTTACTCGACGCGGGAGGGCGGCGAGCAGTACTTC,CASSYSTREGGEQYF
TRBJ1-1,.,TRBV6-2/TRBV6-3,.,TGTGCCAGCAGCTTACAGGGTCGGTTGGGCACTGAAGCTTTCTTT,CASSLQGRLGTEAFF
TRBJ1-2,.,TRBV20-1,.,TGCAGTGCTAGTAACCAGGGATCCTATGGCTACACCTTC,CSASNQGSYGYTF
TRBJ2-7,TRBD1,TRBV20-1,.,TGCAGTGCCGTGACAGGGGGTATCTACGAGCAGTACTTC,CSAVTGGIYEQYF
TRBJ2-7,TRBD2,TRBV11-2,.,TGTGCCAGCAGCTCCTCAGCGGGAAATGAGCAGTACTTC,CASSSSAGNEQYF
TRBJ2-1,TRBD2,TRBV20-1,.,TGCAGTGAGCCAGCGGGGAGCTCCTACAATGAGCAGTTCTTC,CSEPAGSSYNEQFF
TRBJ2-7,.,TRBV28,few,TGTGCCAGCAGTTCCCCCGGGCGGAGCTACGAGCAGTACTTC,CASSSPGRSYEQYF
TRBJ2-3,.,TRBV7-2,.,TGTGCCAGCAGCCAAAGGGGGGGGGCGCTGAATACGCAGTATTTT,CASSQRGGALNTQYF
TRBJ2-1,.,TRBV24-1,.,TGTGCCACCAGTGATTTGTCAGGGGAGGACTACAATGAGCAGTTCTTC,CATSDLSGEDYNEQFF
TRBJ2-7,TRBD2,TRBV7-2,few,TGTGCCAGCAGCTTAGCGCCTAGCGGGAGCCTATACGAGCAGTACTTC,CASSLAPSGSLYEQYF